The 2 T cell receptor beta chains listed next were all sequenced from one sample in a study of tumor and adjacent non-tumor tissue in lung cancer. RNA was extracted from bulk tissue without any cell sorting. Three rounds of nested PCR, following a modified ARM-PCR protocol, produced the TCRbeta library. TCRdb fed the multiplex PCR reads into MiXCR, producing one record per CDR3 protein. The table lists around 210,000 distinct CDR3 sequences, 60% to 75% of them singletons. Sequences were obtained from lung tumor tissue. All receptors derive from a man between 60 and 75 years old with non-small cell lung cancer.

CDR3 amino acids: CASSLTFRTWGNEQFF. The CDR3 nucleotides read TGTGCCAGCAGTTTAACCTTCAGGACCTGGGGGAATGAGCAGTTCTTC. The gene calls are TRBV12-3 or TRBV12-4 and TRBJ2-1; possibly TRBD1 or TRBD2 for D (5 bases each). The V and J ends lost 2 bases and 7 bases respectively, with 18 bases between them. This CDR3 spans 16 amino acids.

As for this clonotype: Mismatch with germline at one junction end may stem from a read error. J is TRBJ2-3 and V is TRBV20-1; 8 positions agree with TRBD1. Germline lookup yields CDR1 DFQATT and CDR2 SNEGSKA (reference sequence). This CDR3 is built from 14 residues. The DNA for the CDR3 is TGCAGTGCCCCTAGGGACAGGCGGACAGATATGCAGTATTTT. Translated, it gives CSAPRDRRTDMQYF.